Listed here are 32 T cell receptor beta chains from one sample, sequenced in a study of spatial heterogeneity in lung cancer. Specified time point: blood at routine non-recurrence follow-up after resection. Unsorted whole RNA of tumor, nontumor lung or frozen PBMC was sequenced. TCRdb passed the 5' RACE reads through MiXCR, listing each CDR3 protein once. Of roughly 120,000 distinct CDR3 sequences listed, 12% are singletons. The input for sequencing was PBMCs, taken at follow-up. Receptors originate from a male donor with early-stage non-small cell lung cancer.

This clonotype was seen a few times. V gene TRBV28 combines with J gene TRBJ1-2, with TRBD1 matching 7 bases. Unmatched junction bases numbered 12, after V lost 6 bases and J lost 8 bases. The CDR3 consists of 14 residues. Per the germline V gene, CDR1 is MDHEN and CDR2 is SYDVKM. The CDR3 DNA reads TGTGCCAGCAGAGATACAGGGGTTCTCTGGGGCTACACCTTC. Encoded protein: CASRDTGVLWGYTF.

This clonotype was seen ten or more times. CDR3 sequence (DNA): TGCGCCAGCGAACCTGGACAGGGACTCTATGGCTACACCTTC. Amino acid sequence: CASEPGQGLYGYTF. The chain joins TRBV5-1 to TRBJ1-2; 8 bases map to TRBD1. J lost 4 bases, V lost 7 bases, and 9 bases had no gene match. The CDR3 spans 14 residues. Germline V CDR1 and CDR2: SGHRS, YFSETQ.

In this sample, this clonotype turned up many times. This chain's CDR3 is CASSLDLWYGYTF. The CDR3 region has the DNA TGTGCCAGCAGCCTCGATCTTTGGTATGGCTACACCTTC. This chain uses TRBV12-3 or TRBV12-4 with TRBJ1-2; D gene ambiguous. The CDR3 sequence is 13 residues long. Trimming shortened V by 6 bases and J by 5 bases, and 13 bases separated the two germline ends.

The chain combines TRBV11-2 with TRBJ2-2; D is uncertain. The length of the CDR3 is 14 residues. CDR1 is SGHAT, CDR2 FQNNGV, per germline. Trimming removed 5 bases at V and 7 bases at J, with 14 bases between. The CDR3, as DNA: TGTGCCAGCAGCATCGGAGAAACTATCGGGGAGCTGTTTTTT. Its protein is CASSIGETIGELFF.

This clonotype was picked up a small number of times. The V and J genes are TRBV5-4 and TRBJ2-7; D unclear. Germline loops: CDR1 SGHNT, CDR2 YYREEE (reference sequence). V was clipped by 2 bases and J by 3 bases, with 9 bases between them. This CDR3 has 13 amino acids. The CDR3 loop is CASSFPSSYEQYF. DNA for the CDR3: TGTGCCAGCAGCTTCCCCAGCAGCTACGAGCAGTACTTC.

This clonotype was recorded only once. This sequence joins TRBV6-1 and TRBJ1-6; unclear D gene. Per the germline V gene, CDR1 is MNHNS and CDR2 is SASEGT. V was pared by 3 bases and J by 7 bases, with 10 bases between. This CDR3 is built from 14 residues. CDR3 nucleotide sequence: TGTGCCAGCAGTGAGCGGACTCGGAATTCACCCCTCCACTTT. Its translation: CASSERTRNSPLHF.

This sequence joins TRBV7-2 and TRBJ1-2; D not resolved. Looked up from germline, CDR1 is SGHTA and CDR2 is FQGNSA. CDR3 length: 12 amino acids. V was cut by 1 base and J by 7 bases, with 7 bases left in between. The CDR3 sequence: CASSLEGFGYTF. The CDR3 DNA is TGTGCCAGCAGCTTAGAAGGATTTGGCTACACCTTC.

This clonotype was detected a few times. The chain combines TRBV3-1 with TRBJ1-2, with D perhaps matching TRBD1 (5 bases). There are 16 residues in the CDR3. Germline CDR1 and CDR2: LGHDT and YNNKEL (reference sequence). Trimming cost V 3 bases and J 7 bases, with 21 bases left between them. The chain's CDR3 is CASSQGPGPQAGGYTF. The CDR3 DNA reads TGTGCCAGCAGCCAGGGGCCTGGGCCTCAGGCGGGTGGCTACACCTTC.

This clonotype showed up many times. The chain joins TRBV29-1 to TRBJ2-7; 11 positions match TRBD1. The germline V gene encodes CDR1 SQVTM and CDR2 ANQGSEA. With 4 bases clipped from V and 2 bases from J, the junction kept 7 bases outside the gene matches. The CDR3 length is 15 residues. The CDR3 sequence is CSVAGDRGFTYEQYF. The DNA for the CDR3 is TGCAGCGTTGCGGGGGACAGGGGGTTCACCTACGAGCAGTACTTC.

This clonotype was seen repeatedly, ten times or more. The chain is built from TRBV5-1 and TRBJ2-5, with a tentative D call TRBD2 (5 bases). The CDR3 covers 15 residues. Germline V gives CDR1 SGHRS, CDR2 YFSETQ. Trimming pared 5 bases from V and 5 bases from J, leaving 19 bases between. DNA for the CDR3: TGCGCCAGCAGTCGTCGGACTTCAAATGGGGAGACCCAGTACTTC. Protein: CASSRRTSNGETQYF.

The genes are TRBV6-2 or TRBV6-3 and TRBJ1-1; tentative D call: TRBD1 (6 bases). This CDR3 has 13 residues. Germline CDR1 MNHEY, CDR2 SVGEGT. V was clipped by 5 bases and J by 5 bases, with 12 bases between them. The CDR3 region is CASSNRGGTEAFF. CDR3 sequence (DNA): TGTGCCAGCAGTAATAGAGGGGGAACTGAAGCTTTCTTT.

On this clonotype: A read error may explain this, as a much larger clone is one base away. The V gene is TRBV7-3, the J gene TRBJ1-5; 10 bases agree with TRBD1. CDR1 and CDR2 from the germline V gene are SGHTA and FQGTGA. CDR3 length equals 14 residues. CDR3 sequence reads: CGSSKDRGLQPQHF. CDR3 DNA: TGTGGCAGCAGCAAAGACAGGGGGCTTCAGCCCCAGCATTTT. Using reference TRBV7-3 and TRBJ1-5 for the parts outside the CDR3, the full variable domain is GAGVSQTPSNKVTEKGKYVELRCDPISGHTALYWYRQSLGQGPEFLIYFQGTGAADDSGLPNDRFFAVRPEGSVSTLKIQRTERGDSAVYLCGSSKDRGLQPQHFGDGTRLSIL.

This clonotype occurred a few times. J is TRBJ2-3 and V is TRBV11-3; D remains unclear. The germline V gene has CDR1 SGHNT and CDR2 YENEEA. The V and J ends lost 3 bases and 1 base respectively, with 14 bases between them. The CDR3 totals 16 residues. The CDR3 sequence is CASSLGTGPGTDTQYF. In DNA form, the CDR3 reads TGTGCCAGCAGCTTGGGAACCGGGCCAGGCACAGATACGCAGTATTTT.

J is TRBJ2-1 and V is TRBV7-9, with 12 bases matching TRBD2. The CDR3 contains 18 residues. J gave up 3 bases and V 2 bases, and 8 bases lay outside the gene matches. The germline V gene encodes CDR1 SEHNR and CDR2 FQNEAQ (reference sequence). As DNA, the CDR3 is TGTGCCAGCAGCTTATTGGCGCCGGGACTAGCGGGCTACAATGAGCAGTTCTTC. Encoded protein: CASSLLAPGLAGYNEQFF. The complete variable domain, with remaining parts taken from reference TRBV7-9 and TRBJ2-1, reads DTGVSQNPRHKITKRGQNVTFRCDPISEHNRLYWYRQTLGQGPEFLTYFQNEAQLEKSRLLSDRFSAERPKGSFSTLEIQRTEQGDSAMYLCASSLLAPGLAGYNEQFFGPGTRLTVL.

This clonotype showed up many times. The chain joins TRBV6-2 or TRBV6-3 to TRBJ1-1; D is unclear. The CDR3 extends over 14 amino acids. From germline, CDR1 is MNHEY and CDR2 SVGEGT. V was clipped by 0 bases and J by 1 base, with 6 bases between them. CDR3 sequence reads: CASSYSAPNTEAFF. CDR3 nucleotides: TGTGCCAGCAGTTACTCCGCGCCGAACACTGAAGCTTTCTTT.

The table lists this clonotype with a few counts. CDR3: CATAGVPTDTQYF. The CDR3 DNA sequence: TGCGCCACGGCGGGGGTCCCCACAGATACGCAGTATTTT. V and J are TRBV4-1 and TRBJ2-3; 7 bases align to TRBD2. Germline CDR1 MGHRA, CDR2 YSYEKL. With 10 bases clipped from V and 2 bases from J, the junction kept 6 bases outside the gene matches. The CDR3 has 13 residues.

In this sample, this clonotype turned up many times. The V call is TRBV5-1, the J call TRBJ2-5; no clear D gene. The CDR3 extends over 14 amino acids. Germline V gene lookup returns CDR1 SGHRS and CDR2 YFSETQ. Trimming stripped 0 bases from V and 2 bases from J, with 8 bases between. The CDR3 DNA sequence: TGCGCCAGCAGCTTGGAACTACTACAAGAGACCCAGTACTTC. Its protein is CASSLELLQETQYF.

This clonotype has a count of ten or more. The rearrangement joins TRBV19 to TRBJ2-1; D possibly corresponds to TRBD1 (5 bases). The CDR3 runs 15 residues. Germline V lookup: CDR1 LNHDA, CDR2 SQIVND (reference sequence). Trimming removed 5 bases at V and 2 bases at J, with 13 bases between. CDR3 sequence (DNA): TGTGCCAGTAGTCTCCAGGGTAGGACCTACAATGAGCAGTTCTTC. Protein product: CASSLQGRTYNEQFF.

CDR3 in amino acids: CSAPPRTLREAFF. The CDR3 bases are TGCAGTGCTCCCCCCCGGACCTTAAGAGAGGCTTTCTTT. The gene calls are TRBV20-1 and TRBJ1-1; unclear D gene. Per germline, CDR1 DFQATT and CDR2 SNEGSKA (reference sequence). The V gene lost 5 bases and the J gene lost 11 bases, with 21 bases spanning the gap. This CDR3 contains 13 residues.

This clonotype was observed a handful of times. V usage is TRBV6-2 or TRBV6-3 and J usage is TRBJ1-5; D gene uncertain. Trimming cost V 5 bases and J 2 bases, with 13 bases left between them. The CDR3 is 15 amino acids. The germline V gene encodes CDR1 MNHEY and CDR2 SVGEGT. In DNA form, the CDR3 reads TGTGCCAGCAGTCGGGAAGCAATGGGCAATCAGCCCCAGCATTTT. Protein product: CASSREAMGNQPQHF.

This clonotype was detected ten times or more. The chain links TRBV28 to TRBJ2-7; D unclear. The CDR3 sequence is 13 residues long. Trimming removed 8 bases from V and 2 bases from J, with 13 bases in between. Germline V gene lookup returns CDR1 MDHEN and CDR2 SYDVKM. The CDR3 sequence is CASQSTPTYEQYF. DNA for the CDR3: TGTGCCAGCCAGTCCACTCCTACCTACGAGCAGTACTTC.

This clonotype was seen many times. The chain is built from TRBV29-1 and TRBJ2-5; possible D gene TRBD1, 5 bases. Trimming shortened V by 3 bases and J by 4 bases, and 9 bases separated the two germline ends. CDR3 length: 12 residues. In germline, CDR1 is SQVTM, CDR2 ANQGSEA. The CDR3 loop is CSVDRAGETQYF. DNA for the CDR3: TGCAGCGTTGACAGGGCCGGAGAGACCCAGTACTTC.

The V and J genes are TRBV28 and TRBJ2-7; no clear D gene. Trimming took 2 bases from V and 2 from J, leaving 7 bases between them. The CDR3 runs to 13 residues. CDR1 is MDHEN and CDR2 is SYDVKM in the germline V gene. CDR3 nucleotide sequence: TGTGCCAGCAGTTTAGTCGGAGCCTACGAGCAGTACTTC. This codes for CASSLVGAYEQYF.

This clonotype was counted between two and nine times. CDR3 bases: TGCGCCAGCAGCTTGGTAGCCGCATCGACAACAGATACGCAGTATTTT. It yields the protein CASSLVAASTTDTQYF. The chain links TRBV5-1 to TRBJ2-3; no reliable D call. In germline, CDR1 is SGHRS, CDR2 YFSETQ. This CDR3 contains 16 residues. Trimming cost V 0 bases and J 3 bases, with 14 bases left between them.

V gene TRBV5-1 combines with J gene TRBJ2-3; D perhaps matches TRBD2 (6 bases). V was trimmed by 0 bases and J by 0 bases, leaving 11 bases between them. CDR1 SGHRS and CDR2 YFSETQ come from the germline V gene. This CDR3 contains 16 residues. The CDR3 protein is CASSLASGSSTDTQYF. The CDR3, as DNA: TGCGCCAGCAGCTTGGCCAGCGGGTCTAGCACAGATACGCAGTATTTT.

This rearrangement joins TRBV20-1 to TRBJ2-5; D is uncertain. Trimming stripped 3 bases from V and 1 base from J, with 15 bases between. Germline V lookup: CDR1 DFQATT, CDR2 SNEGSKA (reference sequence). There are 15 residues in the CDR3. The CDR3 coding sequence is TGCAGTGCTAGGCCCCCGAAGGGTTCCCAAGAGACCCAGTACTTC. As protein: CSARPPKGSQETQYF.

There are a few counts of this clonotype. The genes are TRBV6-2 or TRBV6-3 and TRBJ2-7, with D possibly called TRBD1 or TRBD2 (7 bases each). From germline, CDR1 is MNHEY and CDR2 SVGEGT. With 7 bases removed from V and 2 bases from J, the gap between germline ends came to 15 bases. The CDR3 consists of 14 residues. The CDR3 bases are TGTGCCAGCAAGGGGGCGGGGGCAGCCTACGAGCAGTACTTC. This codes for CASKGAGAAYEQYF.

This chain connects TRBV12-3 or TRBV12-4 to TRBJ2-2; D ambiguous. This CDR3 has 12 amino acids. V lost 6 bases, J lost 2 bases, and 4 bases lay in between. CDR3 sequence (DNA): TGTGCCAGCAGCTTCAACACCGGGGAGCTGTTTTTT. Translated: CASSFNTGELFF.

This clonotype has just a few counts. The chain's CDR3 is CASSLVSQRAYNEQFF. In nucleotides, the CDR3 is TGTGCCAGCAGCTTAGTGTCCCAGCGGGCCTACAATGAGCAGTTCTTC. This chain uses TRBV7-9 with TRBJ2-1, with D perhaps TRBD2 (6 bases). V was trimmed by 1 base and J by 2 bases, leaving 12 bases between them. This CDR3 has 16 residues. CDR1 and CDR2 (germline): SEHNR, FQNEAQ (reference sequence).

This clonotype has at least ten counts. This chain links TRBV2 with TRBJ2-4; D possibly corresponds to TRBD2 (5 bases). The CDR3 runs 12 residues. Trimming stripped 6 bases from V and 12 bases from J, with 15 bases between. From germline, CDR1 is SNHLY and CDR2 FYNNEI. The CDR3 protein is CASRKLGSPQYF. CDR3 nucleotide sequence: TGTGCCAGCAGAAAACTAGGATCCCCTCAGTACTTC.

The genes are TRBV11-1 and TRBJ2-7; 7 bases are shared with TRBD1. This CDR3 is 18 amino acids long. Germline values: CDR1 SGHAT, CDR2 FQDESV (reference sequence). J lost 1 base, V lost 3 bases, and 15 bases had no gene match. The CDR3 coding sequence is TGTGCCAGCAGCTTTCCCACCTCCCGGACAGGCCTATCCTACGAGCAGTACTTC. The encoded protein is CASSFPTSRTGLSYEQYF.

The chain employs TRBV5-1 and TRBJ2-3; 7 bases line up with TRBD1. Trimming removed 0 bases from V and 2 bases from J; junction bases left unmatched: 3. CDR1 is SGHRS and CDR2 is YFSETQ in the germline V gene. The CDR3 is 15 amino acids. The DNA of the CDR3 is TGCGCCAGCAGCTTGGGACAGGGAGACACAGATACGCAGTATTTT. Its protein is CASSLGQGDTDTQYF.